The 22 T cell receptor beta chains below all came from one sample that was sequenced in a study of blood T cell repertoires in COVID-19. This table comes from immunoSEQ multiplex PCR, and its TCRdb copy is limited to in-frame clones, with some not included. Counted here are about 200,000 clones, 84% occurring once; the ten biggest clones make up approximately 8%. Input material: peripheral blood. These TCRs come from a woman of 80 years or more with COVID-19, enrolled during active disease.

V gene TRBV5-1 combines with J gene TRBJ1-5, with TRBD1 identical over 8 bases. CDR1 and CDR2 from the germline V gene are SGHRS and YFSETQ. J was trimmed by 2 bases and V by 0 bases; bases with no gene match: 4. The CDR3 runs to 16 residues. The CDR3 sequence is CASSLEGTGRNQPQHF. The CDR3 DNA reads as TGCGCCAGCAGCTTGGAAGGGACAGGTCGCAATCAGCCCCAGCATTTT.

The rearrangement links TRBV23-1 to TRBJ2-1; no reliable D call. TRBV23-1 carries the ORF label, with uncertain function. The germline V and J ends were trimmed by 3 bases and 5 bases, with 11 bases remaining between them. This CDR3 contains 14 residues. CDR3 nucleotides: TGCGCCAGCAGTCAGACCGGGTGGGACAATGAGCAGTTCTTC. Translating it yields CASSQTGWDNEQFF.

In its sample, this clone was seen once. The CDR3 region is CASSQVGRGGSYEQYF. Written as DNA, the CDR3 is TGTGCCAGCAGCCAAGTCGGGCGGGGGGGGTCCTACGAGCAGTACTTC. The chain links TRBV3-1 (or the pseudogene TRBV3-2) to TRBJ2-7; 9 nucleotides match TRBD2. V lost 1 base to trimming and J lost 1 base; unmatched junction nucleotides: 5. Germline loops: CDR1 LGHDT, CDR2 YNNKEL (reference sequence). There are 16 residues in the CDR3.

The genes are TRBV28 and TRBJ1-2, with TRBD1 identical over 10 bases. This CDR3 spans 14 amino acids. J was trimmed by 7 bases and V by 4 bases; bases with no gene match: 6. Germline V CDR1 and CDR2: MDHEN, SYDVKM. The CDR3 bases are TGTGCCAGCAGTTGGGGGGGACAGGGGTTTGGCTACACCTTC. Translated, it gives CASSWGGQGFGYTF.

The chain couples TRBV11-1 to TRBJ2-1; 14 bases map to TRBD2. V shed 4 bases, J shed 9 bases, and the junction held 5 bases outside the gene matches. The CDR3 totals 15 residues. CDR1 and CDR2 (germline): SGHAT, FQDESV (reference sequence). This CDR3 is CASSWGTSGSFEQFF. CDR3 DNA: TGTGCCAGCAGCTGGGGGACTAGCGGGAGTTTTGAGCAGTTCTTC.

V and J are TRBV2 and TRBJ2-2, with TRBD2 matching 9 bases. Per germline, CDR1 SNHLY and CDR2 FYNNEI. This CDR3 is 18 amino acids long. V was clipped by 11 bases and J by 4 bases; unmatched bases: 20. The CDR3 region is CARGGGLAADGATGELFF. Here the CDR3 DNA reads TGTGCCCGCGGGGGGGGACTCGCGGCCGACGGCGCCACCGGGGAGCTGTTTTTT.

V is TRBV5-1 and J is TRBJ2-7, with 9 bases identical to TRBD2. The length of the CDR3 is 18 residues. Trimming cost V 7 bases and J 3 bases; bases outside gene matches: 20. Germline V gene data show CDR1 as SGHRS and CDR2 as YFSETQ. The CDR3 region has the DNA TGCGCCAGCTCCCTTTCCCAGGGGAGCGGGAGGAACAGCTACGAGCAGTACTTC. Protein: CASSLSQGSGRNSYEQYF.

V gene TRBV6-1 combines with J gene TRBJ2-1; 12 bases map to TRBD2. Germline trimming cut 1 base from V and 4 bases from J; bases unmatched to any gene: 2. CDR3 length: 16 residues. Germline loops: CDR1 MNHNS, CDR2 SASEGT. This CDR3 is CASSEVGTSGYNEQFF. CDR3 coding DNA: TGTGCCAGCAGTGAAGTAGGGACTAGCGGGTACAATGAGCAGTTCTTC.

This sequence joins TRBV6-4 and TRBJ2-5; TRBD1 aligns across 8 bases. The CDR3 is made up of 14 amino acids. The trim removed 3 bases at V and 7 bases at J, leaving 7 bases unmatched. Germline assignment: CDR1 MRHNA and CDR2 SNTAGT. The CDR3 DNA is TGTGCCAGCAGTGAGGCCCTTGACAGGGGGACCCAGTACTTC. It is translated as CASSEALDRGTQYF.

This clone came up once. The chain uses TRBV6-5 and TRBJ1-2, with TRBD1 identical over 7 bases. The CDR3 length is 13 residues. Germline V gene data show CDR1 as MNHEY and CDR2 as SVGAGI. With 7 bases clipped from V and 7 bases from J, the junction kept 9 bases outside the gene matches. The CDR3 loop is CASKEQGSGGYTF. For the CDR3, the DNA is TGTGCCAGCAAAGAACAGGGGTCGGGTGGCTACACCTTC.

The CDR3: CASSGGGPGGGYEKLFF. CDR3 coding DNA: TGTGCCAGCAGCGGAGGGGGCCCAGGGGGAGGTTATGAAAAACTGTTTTTT. V gene TRBV2 combines with J gene TRBJ1-4; 7 bases agree with TRBD1. Germline loops: CDR1 SNHLY, CDR2 FYNNEI. The CDR3 consists of 17 residues. V shed 6 bases and J 6 bases; nucleotides not matched to a gene: 16.

The chain joins TRBV11-2 to TRBJ2-1, with a tentative D call TRBD1 (5 bases). Trimming cost V 6 bases and J 6 bases, with 12 bases left between them. The CDR3 consists of 13 residues. Germline V gives CDR1 SGHAT, CDR2 FQNNGV. The chain's CDR3 is CASRPTGSNEQFF. CDR3 sequence (DNA): TGTGCCAGCAGGCCAACAGGTTCCAATGAGCAGTTCTTC.

On this clone: Possible read error: a much larger clone is one base away. V is TRBV4-2 and J is TRBJ1-4; TRBD1 matches at 10 bases. Germline V gene lookup returns CDR1 LGHNA and CDR2 YNFKEQ. CDR3 length equals 14 residues. After removal of 3 bases from V and 13 bases from J, the junction contained 8 bases not matched to a gene. The CDR3 region has the DNA TGTGCCAGCAGCCAGGACAGGGGGAGTGGAGGACTGTTTTTT. Translated, it gives CASSQDRGSGGLFF.

The chain uses TRBV9 and TRBJ2-1; 12 bases fit TRBD2. The CDR3 spans 18 residues. J lost 4 bases, V lost 3 bases, and 11 bases had no gene match. CDR1 is SGDLS, CDR2 YYNGEE, per germline. The CDR3 sequence is CASSAQTSGGFLYNEQFF. Here the CDR3 DNA reads TGTGCCAGCAGCGCTCAGACTAGCGGGGGATTTCTTTACAATGAGCAGTTCTTC.

The chain recombines TRBV27 with TRBJ2-3, with TRBD2 as a possible D gene (5 bases). Germline CDR1 reads MNHEY; CDR2 reads SMNVEV (reference sequence). V was cut by 6 bases and J by 0 bases, with 10 bases left in between. This CDR3 is built from 14 residues. Written as DNA, the CDR3 is TGTGCCAGCAGACGGACTCCTAGCACAGATACGCAGTATTTT. It is translated as CASRRTPSTDTQYF.

The chain's CDR3 is CASRTGGVGTEAFF. In DNA form, the CDR3 reads TGTGCCAGCAGAACAGGGGGCGTAGGCACTGAAGCTTTCTTT. The V call is TRBV13, the J call TRBJ1-1; 9 bases are a match to TRBD1. Germline V gene sequence: CDR1 PRHDT, CDR2 FYEKMQ (reference sequence). The length of the CDR3 is 14 residues. With 6 bases clipped from V and 4 bases from J, the junction kept 6 bases outside the gene matches.

The V and J genes are TRBV19 and TRBJ1-5; D gene unclear. This CDR3 spans 13 amino acids. Trimming pared 5 bases from V and 5 bases from J, leaving 10 bases between. Germline V gene lookup returns CDR1 LNHDA and CDR2 SQIVND (reference sequence). The chain's CDR3 is CASSGSLYQPQHF. The CDR3 DNA sequence: TGTGCCAGTAGTGGCAGTCTTTATCAGCCCCAGCATTTT.

The V and J genes are TRBV3-1 (or the pseudogene TRBV3-2) and TRBJ1-5; TRBD1 matches 7 bases. With 4 bases clipped from V and 7 bases from J, the junction kept 7 bases outside the gene matches. Germline V gives CDR1 LGHDT, CDR2 YNNKEL (reference sequence). The CDR3 is 14 residues long. Here the CDR3 reads CASSPNRGGQPQHF. The CDR3 coding sequence is TGTGCCAGCAGCCCAAACAGGGGTGGACAGCCCCAGCATTTT.

This chain joins TRBV3-1 (or the pseudogene TRBV3-2) and TRBJ1-2; 10 bases fit TRBD1. Trimming at V came to 4 bases and at J to 4 bases, leaving 3 bases not matched to a gene. The germline V gene encodes CDR1 LGHDT and CDR2 YNNKEL (reference sequence). The CDR3 contains 14 residues. As DNA, the CDR3 is TGTGCCAGCAGCCTTGGACAGGGGGGCTATGGCTACACCTTC. Amino acids: CASSLGQGGYGYTF.

A few counts support this clone. This rearrangement joins TRBV28 to TRBJ2-6; D possibly corresponds to TRBD1 (6 bases). Germline V lookup: CDR1 MDHEN, CDR2 SYDVKM. V shed 5 bases and J shed 2 bases, with 13 bases lying between them. This CDR3 is 16 amino acids long. The CDR3 DNA follows: TGTGCCAGCAGTCCTGGAGCAGGGGCTGGGGCCAACGTCCTGACTTTC. Encoded protein: CASSPGAGAGANVLTF.

The chain is built from TRBV12-3 or TRBV12-4 and TRBJ2-1, with D possibly being TRBD1 (6 bases). The CDR3 has 12 amino acids. Trimming shortened V by 7 bases and J by 9 bases, and 13 bases separated the two germline ends. Here the CDR3 reads CASTYPGAEQFF. CDR3 nucleotide sequence: TGTGCCAGCACCTACCCAGGGGCTGAGCAGTTCTTC.

V is TRBV25-1 and J is TRBJ1-4, with unresolved D. Germline-derived CDR1 and CDR2 are MGHDK and SYGVNS. The CDR3 runs to 11 residues. The V gene lost 11 bases and the J gene lost 3 bases, with 7 bases spanning the gap. The CDR3 sequence is CAAEANEKLFF. DNA for the CDR3: TGTGCCGCCGAGGCTAATGAAAAACTGTTTTTT. The full variable domain, its missing parts supplied by reference TRBV25-1 and TRBJ1-4, is EADIYQTPRYLVIGTGKKITLECSQTMGHDKMYWYQQDPGMELHLIHYSYGVNSTEKGDLSSESTVSRIRTEHFPLTLESARPSHTSQYLCAAEANEKLFFGSGTQLSVL.